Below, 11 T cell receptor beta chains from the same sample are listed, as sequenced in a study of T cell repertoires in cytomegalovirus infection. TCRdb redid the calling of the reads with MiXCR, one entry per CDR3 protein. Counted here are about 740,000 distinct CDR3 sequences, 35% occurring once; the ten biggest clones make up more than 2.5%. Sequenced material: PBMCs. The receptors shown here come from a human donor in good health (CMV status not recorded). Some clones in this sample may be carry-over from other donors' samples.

The CDR3 loop reads CASRQGGNTGELFF. The CDR3 coding sequence is TGTGCCAGCAGACAGGGAGGCAACACCGGGGAGCTGTTTTTT. The gene calls are TRBV2 and TRBJ2-2, with D possibly being TRBD1 or TRBD2 (6 bases each). Germline CDR1 and CDR2: SNHLY and FYNNEI. Trimming stripped 6 bases from V and 2 bases from J, with 10 bases between. The CDR3 contains 14 residues.

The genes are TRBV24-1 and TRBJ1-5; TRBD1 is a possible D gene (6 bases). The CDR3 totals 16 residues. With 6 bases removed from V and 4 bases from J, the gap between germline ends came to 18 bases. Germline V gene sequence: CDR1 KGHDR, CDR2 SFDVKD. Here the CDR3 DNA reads TGTGCCACCAGTTATTCTTTAGGGGGGCGAAATCAGCCCCAGCATTTT. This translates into CATSYSLGGRNQPQHF.

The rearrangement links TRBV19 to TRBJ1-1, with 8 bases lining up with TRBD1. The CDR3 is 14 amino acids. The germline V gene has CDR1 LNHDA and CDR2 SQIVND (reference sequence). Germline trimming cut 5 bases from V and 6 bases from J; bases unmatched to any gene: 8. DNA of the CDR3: TGTGCCAGTAGTGGGCGAGACAGGGGAGCTGAAGCTTTCTTT. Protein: CASSGRDRGAEAFF.

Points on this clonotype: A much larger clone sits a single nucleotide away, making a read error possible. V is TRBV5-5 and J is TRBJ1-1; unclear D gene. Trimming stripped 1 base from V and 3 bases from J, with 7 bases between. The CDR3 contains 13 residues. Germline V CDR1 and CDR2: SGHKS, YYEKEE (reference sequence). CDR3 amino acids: CASSLSRYTEAFF. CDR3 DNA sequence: TGTGCCAGCAGCTTGTCACGGTACACTGAAGCTTTCTTT.

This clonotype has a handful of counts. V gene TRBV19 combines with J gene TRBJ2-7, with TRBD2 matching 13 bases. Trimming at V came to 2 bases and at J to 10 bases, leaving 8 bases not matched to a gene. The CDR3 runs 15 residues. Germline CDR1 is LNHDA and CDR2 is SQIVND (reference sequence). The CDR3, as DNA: TGTGCCAGTAGTATACGCGGGACTAGCGGGGATTCTCAGTACTTC. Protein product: CASSIRGTSGDSQYF.

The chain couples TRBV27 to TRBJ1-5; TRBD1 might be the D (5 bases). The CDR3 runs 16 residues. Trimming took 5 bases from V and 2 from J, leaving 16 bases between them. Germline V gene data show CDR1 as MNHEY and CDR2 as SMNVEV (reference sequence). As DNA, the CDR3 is TGTGCCAGCAGTCCCCGACAGATTATAGGCAATCAGCCCCAGCATTTT. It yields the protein CASSPRQIIGNQPQHF.

The DNA of the CDR3 is TGCAGTGCGGCATCACTAGCGGGAGGAGGGGAGACCCAGTACTTC. This encodes CSAASLAGGGETQYF. V gene TRBV20-1 combines with J gene TRBJ2-5; 12 bases fit TRBD2. The trim removed 6 bases at V and 5 bases at J, leaving 10 bases unmatched. The CDR3 has 15 amino acids. The germline gives CDR1 DFQATT, CDR2 SNEGSKA (reference sequence).

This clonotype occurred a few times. This chain's CDR3 is CASSLRRLNTEAFF. The CDR3 DNA follows: TGTGCCAGCAGTTTACGTCGGCTGAACACTGAAGCTTTCTTT. The J gene is TRBJ1-1, the V gene TRBV27; no clear D gene. Between the trimmed V and J ends, which lost 2 bases and 0 bases, there was a span of 7 bases. This CDR3 is 14 amino acids long. Germline CDR1 MNHEY, CDR2 SMNVEV (reference sequence).

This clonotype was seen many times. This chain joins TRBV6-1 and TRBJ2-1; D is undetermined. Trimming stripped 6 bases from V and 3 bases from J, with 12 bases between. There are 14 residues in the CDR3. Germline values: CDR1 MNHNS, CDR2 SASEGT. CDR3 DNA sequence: TGTGCCAGCAGAGATAGAGGCGTCTACAATGAGCAGTTCTTC. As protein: CASRDRGVYNEQFF.

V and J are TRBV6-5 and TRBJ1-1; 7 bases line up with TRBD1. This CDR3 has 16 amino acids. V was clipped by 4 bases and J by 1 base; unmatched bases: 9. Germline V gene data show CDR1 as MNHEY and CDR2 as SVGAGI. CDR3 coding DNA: TGTGCCAGCAGTTCCGACGCGGGACAGAGGAACACTGAAGCTTTCTTT. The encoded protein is CASSSDAGQRNTEAFF.

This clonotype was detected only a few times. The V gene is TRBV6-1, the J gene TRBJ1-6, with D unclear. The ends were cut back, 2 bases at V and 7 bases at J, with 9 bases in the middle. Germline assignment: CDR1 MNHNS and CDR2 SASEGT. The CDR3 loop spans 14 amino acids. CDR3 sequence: CASSEKRWNSPLHF. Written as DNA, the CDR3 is TGTGCCAGCAGTGAAAAAAGGTGGAATTCACCCCTCCACTTT.